This T cell receptor (beta chain) was profiled in a study of blood T cell repertoires in COVID-19. Turning to the study itself: Sources were T cells, B-cell-depleted T cells, or PBMCs; the material itself was cDNA or gDNA.

The table came from immunoSEQ multiplex PCR; TCRdb's copy has only in-frame clones and leaves some out. The sample has about 140,000 clones; 88% are singletons. The germline V gene has CDR1 SGHTA and CDR2 FQGNSA. Unmatched junction bases numbered 5, after V lost 4 bases and J lost 7 bases. The CDR3 consists of 13 residues. Sequencing was done on a sample of peripheral blood. The source of this sequence is a woman between 45 and 65 years old with acute or convalescent COVID-19. The chain links TRBV7-2 to TRBJ1-2, with 8 positions matching TRBD1. The CDR3: CASSSSGGSGYTF. CDR3 nucleotide sequence: TGTGCCAGCAGCTCCTCAGGGGGCTCTGGCTACACCTTC.